In this sample, the clone carrying this TCR beta chain turned up many times. Its antigen is currently unknown. Amplification of TCR alpha and beta CDR3 regions from RNA used iRepertoire nested multiplex PCR. TCRdb re-called the multiplex PCR reads with MiXCR, one entry per CDR3 protein. The data hold a few hundred thousand distinct CDR3 sequences, with more than 35% observed a single time. The J segment lost 4 bases and the V segment lost 4 bases, leaving 0 bases of the junction unmatched. The CDR3 extends over 12 amino acids. Germline V gene lookup returns CDR1 MGHRA and CDR2 YSYEKL. These data originate in a study of glioma-infiltrating T cells. Turning to the study itself: WHO grade II oligodendrogliomas or astrocytomas, plus non-recurrent WHO grade IV glioblastomas, were sampled. Dexamethasone exposure before glioma surgery was limited to six or fewer days.

Study conclusions and caveats: Very few CDR3 sequences were shared between tissue and blood.

The sequence was collected from a human donor with low-grade glioma or glioblastoma, undergoing nonglioma brain surgery, or in good health (not recorded which). The source material was glioma tissue, nonneoplastic brain tissue, or PBMCs (not recorded which). This sequence joins TRBV4-1 and TRBJ2-7, with TRBD1 matching over 8 bases. The CDR3 nucleotides read TGCGCCAGCAGCCGGGACAGGTACGAGCAGTACTTC. Its protein is CASSRDRYEQYF.